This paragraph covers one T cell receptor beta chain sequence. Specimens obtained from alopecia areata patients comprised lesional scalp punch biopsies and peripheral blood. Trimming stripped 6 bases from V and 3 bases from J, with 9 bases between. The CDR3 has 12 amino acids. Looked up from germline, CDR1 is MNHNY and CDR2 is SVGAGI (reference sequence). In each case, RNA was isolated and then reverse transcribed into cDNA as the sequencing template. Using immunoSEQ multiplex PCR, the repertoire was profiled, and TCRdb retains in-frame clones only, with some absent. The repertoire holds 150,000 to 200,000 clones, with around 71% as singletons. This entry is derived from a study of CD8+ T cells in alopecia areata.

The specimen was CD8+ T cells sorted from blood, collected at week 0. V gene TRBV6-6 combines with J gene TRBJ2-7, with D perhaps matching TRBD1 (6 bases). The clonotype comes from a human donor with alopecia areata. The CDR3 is CASSHRDYEQYF. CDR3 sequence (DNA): TGTGCCAGCAGCCACAGGGACTACGAGCAGTACTTC.